Listed here is a single T cell receptor (beta chain). The data derive from a study of OX40 agonist ivuxolimab in advanced cancers. The overall study: A mean age of roughly 62 years, range roughly 20 to 90, was recorded, and about 83% were male. Past anti-PD-1, anti-PD-L1 or anti-CTLA-4 therapy was accepted, and roughly 40% had received some.

Repertoires were generated with immunoSEQ multiplex PCR, while TCRdb's copy carries only in-frame clones and drops some. The data show nearly 25,000 clones, 60% to 80% seen once. This sample comprised CD4+ or CD8+ T cells sorted from blood, obtained in a trial of the OX40 agonist ivuxolimab. The TCR comes from an adult with an advanced solid tumor such as melanoma, head and neck, liver or kidney cancer.

Here the CDR3 reads CASSLGQGTAKNIQYF. The CDR3 bases are TGTGCCAGCAGCTTGGGGCAGGGAACAGCCAAAAACATTCAGTACTTC. The gene calls are TRBV5-6 and TRBJ2-4; D may be TRBD1 (5 bases). The CDR3 spans 16 residues. Deletions cut 0 bases from V and 0 bases from J, with 10 bases between. The germline V gene has CDR1 SGHDT and CDR2 YYEEEE.